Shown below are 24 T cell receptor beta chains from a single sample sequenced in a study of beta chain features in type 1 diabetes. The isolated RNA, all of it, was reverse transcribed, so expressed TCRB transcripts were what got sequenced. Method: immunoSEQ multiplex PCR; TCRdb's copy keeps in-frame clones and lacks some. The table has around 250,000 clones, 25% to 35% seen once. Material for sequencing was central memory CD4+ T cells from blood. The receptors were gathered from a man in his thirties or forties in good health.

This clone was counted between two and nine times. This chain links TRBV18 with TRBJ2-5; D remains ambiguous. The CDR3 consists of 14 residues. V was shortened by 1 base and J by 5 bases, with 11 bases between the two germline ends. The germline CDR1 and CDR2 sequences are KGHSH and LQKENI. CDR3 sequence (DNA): TGTGCCAGCTCACCACAGAGCGATGAGGAGACCCAGTACTTC. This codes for CASSPQSDEETQYF. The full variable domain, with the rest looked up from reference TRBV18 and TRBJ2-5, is NAGVMQNPRHLVRRRGQEARLRCSPMKGHSHVYWYRQLPEEGLKFMVYLQKENIIDESGMPKERFSAEFPKEGPSILRIQQVVRGDSAAYFCASSPQSDEETQYFGPGTRLLVL.

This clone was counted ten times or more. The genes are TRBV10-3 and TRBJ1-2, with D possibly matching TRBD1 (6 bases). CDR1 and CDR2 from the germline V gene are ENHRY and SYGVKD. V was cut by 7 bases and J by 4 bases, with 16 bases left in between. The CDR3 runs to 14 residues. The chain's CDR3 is CAIKPGADGYGYTF. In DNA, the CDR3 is TGTGCCATCAAGCCAGGGGCGGACGGCTATGGCTACACCTTC.

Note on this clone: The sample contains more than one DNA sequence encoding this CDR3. The CDR3 region is CSVGWTSGNIQYF. The CDR3, as DNA: TGCAGCGTTGGTTGGACTAGCGGGAACATTCAGTACTTC. The rearrangement links TRBV29-1 to TRBJ2-4; 11 bases map to TRBD2. After removal of 4 bases from V and 7 bases from J, the junction contained 3 bases not matched to a gene. Germline-derived CDR1 and CDR2 are SQVTM and ANQGSEA. The CDR3 is 13 amino acids. The full variable domain, completed using reference TRBV29-1 and TRBJ2-4, is SAVISQKPSRDICQRGTSLTIQCQVDSQVTMMFWYRQQPGQSLTLIATANQGSEATYESGFVIDKFPISRPNLTFSTLTVSNMSPEDSSIYLCSVGWTSGNIQYFGAGTRLSVL.

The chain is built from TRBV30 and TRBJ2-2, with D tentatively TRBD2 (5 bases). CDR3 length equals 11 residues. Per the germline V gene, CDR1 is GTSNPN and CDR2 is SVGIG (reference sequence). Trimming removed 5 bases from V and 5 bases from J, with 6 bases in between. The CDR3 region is CAWGETGELFF. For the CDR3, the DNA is TGTGCCTGGGGGGAGACCGGGGAGCTGTTTTTT.

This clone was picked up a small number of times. CDR3 bases: TGTGCCAGCAGCTCTTCCGGGACAGGCCAAGAGACCCAGTACTTC. As protein: CASSSSGTGQETQYF. This chain uses TRBV7-2 with TRBJ2-5; 8 positions match TRBD1. With V trimmed by 4 bases and J by 1 base, 5 bases remained unmatched. Germline V gives CDR1 SGHTA, CDR2 FQGNSA. This CDR3 spans 15 amino acids.

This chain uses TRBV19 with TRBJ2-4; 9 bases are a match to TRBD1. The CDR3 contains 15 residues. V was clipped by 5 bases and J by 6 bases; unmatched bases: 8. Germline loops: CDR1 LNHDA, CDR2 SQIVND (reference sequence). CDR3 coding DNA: TGTGCCAGTAGTTTCCCAGGACAGGGGACAAACATTCAGTACTTC. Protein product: CASSFPGQGTNIQYF.

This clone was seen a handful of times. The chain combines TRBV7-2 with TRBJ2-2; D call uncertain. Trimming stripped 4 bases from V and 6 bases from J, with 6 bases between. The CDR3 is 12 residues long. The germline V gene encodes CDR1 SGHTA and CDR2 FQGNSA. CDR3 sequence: CASSSLAGELFF. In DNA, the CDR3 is TGTGCCAGCAGCTCCCTTGCCGGGGAGCTGTTTTTT.

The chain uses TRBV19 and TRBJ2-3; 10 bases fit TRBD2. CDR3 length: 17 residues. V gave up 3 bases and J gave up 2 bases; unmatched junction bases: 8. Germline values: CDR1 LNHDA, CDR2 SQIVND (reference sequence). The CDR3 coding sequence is TGTGCCAGTAGTATTAGCGGGGGGATGAAGAACACAGATACGCAGTATTTT. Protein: CASSISGGMKNTDTQYF. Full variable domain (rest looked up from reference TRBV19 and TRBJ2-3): DGGITQSPKYLFRKEGQNVTLSCEQNLNHDAMYWYRQDPGQGLRLIYYSQIVNDFQKGDIAEGYSVSREKKESFPLTVTSAQKNPTAFYLCASSISGGMKNTDTQYFGPGTRLTVL.

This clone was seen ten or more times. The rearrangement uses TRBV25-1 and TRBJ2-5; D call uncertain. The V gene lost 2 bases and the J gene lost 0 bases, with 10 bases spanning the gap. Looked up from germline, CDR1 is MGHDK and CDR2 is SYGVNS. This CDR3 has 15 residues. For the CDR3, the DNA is TGTGCCAGCAGTGAACTTAGGGCCAACCAAGAGACCCAGTACTTC. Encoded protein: CASSELRANQETQYF.

The CDR3 DNA is TGTGCCAGCAGTTTCGACAGGGGCCTAAACAATGAGCAGTTCTTC. This sequence encodes CASSFDRGLNNEQFF. The chain is built from TRBV27 and TRBJ2-1; 8 nucleotides agree with TRBD1. With 3 bases clipped from V and 5 bases from J, the junction kept 6 bases outside the gene matches. The CDR3 has 15 amino acids. Germline CDR1 and CDR2: MNHEY and SMNVEV (reference sequence).

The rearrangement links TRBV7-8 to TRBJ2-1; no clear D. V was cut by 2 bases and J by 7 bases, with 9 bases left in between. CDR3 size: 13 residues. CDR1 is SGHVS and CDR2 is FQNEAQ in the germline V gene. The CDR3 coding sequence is TGTGCCAGCAGCTTAACCCGCCGGAATGAGCAGTTCTTC. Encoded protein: CASSLTRRNEQFF.

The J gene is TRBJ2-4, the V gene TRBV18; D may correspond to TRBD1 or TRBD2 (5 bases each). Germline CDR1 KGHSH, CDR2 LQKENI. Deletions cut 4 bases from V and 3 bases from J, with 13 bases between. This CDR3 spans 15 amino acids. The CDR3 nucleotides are TGTGCCAGCTCACGGGACGATGGGAGCAAAAACATTCAGTACTTC. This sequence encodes CASSRDDGSKNIQYF.

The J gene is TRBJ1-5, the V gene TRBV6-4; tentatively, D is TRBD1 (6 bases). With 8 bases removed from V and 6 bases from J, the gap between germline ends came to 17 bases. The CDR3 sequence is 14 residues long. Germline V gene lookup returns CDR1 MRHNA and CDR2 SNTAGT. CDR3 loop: CASGKGAQGQPQHF. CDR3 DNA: TGTGCCAGCGGGAAAGGCGCACAGGGTCAGCCCCAGCATTTT.

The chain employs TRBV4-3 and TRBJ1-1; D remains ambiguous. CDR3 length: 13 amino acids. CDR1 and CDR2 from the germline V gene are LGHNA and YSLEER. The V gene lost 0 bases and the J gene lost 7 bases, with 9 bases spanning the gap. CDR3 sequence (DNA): TGCGCCAGCAGCCAAGATATAGCAGGTGAAGCTTTCTTT. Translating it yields CASSQDIAGEAFF.

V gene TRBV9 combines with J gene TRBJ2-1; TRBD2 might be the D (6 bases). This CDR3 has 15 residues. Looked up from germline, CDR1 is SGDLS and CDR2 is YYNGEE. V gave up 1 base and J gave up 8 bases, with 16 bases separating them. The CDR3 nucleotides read TGTGCCAGCAGCGTACGGGACTTACCTCAATATGAGCAGTTCTTC. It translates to CASSVRDLPQYEQFF.

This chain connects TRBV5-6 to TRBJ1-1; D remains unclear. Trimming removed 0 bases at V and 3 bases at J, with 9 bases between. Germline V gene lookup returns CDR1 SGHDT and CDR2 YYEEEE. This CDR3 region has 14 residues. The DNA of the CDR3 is TGTGCCAGCAGCTTGGGCCGAGGCCACACTGAAGCTTTCTTT. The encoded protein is CASSLGRGHTEAFF.

The CDR3 DNA is TGTGCCAGCAGCTTACCAAGGGCACGTCAAGAAGAGACCCAGTACTTC. Translation gives CASSLPRARQEETQYF. The rearrangement uses TRBV7-2 and TRBJ2-5; no clear D gene. Trimming pared 2 bases from V and 3 bases from J, leaving 16 bases between. CDR3 size: 16 residues. CDR1 and CDR2 from the germline V gene are SGHTA and FQGNSA.

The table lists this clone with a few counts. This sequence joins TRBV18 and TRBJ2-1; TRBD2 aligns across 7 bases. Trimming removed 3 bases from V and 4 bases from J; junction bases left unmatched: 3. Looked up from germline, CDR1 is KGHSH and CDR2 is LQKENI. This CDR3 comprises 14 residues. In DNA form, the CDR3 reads TGTGCCAGCTCACCGGGACTACTTTACAATGAGCAGTTCTTC. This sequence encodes CASSPGLLYNEQFF.

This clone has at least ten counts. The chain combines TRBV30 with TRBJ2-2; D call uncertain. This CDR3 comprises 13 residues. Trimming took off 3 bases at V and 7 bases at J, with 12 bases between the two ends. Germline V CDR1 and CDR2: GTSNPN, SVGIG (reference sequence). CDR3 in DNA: TGTGCCTGGAGGGAGATAGGACGCGGGGAGCTGTTTTTT. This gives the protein CAWREIGRGELFF.

CDR3 DNA sequence: TGCAGTGGGCAGGCCGAAGATACGCAGTATTTT. Translating it yields CSGQAEDTQYF. The chain links TRBV20-1 to TRBJ2-3, with unresolved D. The V end lost 7 bases, the J end lost 5 bases, and 10 bases lay between the germline ends. Germline V lookup: CDR1 DFQATT, CDR2 SNEGSKA (reference sequence). This CDR3 spans 11 amino acids.

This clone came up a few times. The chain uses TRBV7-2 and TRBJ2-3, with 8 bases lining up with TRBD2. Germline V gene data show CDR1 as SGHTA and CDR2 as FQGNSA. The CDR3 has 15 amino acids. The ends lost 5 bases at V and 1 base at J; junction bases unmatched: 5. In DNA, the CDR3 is TGTGCCAGCAGCCTTAGCGGGGCCGGCACAGATACGCAGTATTTT. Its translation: CASSLSGAGTDTQYF.

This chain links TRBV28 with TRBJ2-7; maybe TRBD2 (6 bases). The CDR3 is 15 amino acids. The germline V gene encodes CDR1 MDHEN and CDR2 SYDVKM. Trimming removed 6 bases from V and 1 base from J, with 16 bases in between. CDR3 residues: CASSLVGTSSYEQYF. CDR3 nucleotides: TGTGCCAGCAGCCTCGTCGGGACTTCGTCCTACGAGCAGTACTTC.

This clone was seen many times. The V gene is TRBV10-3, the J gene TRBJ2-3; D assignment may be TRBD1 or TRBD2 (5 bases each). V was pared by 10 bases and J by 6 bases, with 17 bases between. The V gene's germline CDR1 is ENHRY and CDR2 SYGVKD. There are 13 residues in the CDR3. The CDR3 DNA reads TGTGCCACCATGGGTGGGGACGAGGATACGCAGTATTTT. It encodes CATMGGDEDTQYF.

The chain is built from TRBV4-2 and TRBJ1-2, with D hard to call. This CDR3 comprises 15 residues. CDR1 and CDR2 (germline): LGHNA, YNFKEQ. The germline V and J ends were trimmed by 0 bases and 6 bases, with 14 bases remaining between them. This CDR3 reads CASSQDRVGLNGYTF. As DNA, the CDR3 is TGTGCCAGCAGCCAAGATCGAGTAGGTCTAAATGGCTACACCTTC.